This T cell receptor (beta chain) was recorded in a study of shared clonotypes between healthy human individuals. This clone has only a few counts. At the DNA level, this CDR3 is encoded by other sequences in the same sample as well. Sequenced by immunoSEQ multiplex PCR; TCRdb stores in-frame clones only, minus some. The sample has over a million clones, roughly 70% seen once. The sample comprised memory CD4+ T cells sorted from blood. Subset given: CD45RA-negative fraction. The TCR sequence derives from a man younger than 35 in good health.

The CDR3 region has the DNA TGTGCCAGCAGCCAAGGGGGTTCACCCCTCCACTTT. This gives the protein CASSQGGSPLHF. V usage is TRBV28 and J usage is TRBJ1-6, with D maybe TRBD1 (6 bases). The CDR3 sequence is 12 residues long. Germline CDR1 and CDR2: MDHEN and SYDVKM. Deletions cut 6 bases from V and 9 bases from J, with 9 bases between.